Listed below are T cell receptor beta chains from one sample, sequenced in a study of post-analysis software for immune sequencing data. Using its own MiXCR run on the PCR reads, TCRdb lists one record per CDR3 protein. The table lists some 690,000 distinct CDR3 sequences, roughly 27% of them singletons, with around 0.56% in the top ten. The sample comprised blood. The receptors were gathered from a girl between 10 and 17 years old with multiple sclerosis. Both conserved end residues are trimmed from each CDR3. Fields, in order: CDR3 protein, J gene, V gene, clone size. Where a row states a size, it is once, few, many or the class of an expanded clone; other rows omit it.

CDR3aa: ASSPTGLNYGYT
j_gene: TRBJ1-2
v_gene: TRBV7-2
abundance: many

CDR3aa: SARDVGYEQY
j_gene: TRBJ2-7
v_gene: TRBV20-1
abundance: -

CDR3aa: SALSHTSTSNNEQY
j_gene: TRBJ2-5
v_gene: TRBV20-1
abundance: few

CDR3aa: SVPGGSAIQY
j_gene: TRBJ2-4
v_gene: TRBV29-1
abundance: -

CDR3aa: ASSRTRDTEAF
j_gene: TRBJ1-1
v_gene: TRBV7-2
abundance: -

CDR3aa: ASSPWTGSDQPQH
j_gene: TRBJ1-5
v_gene: TRBV6-1
abundance: -

CDR3aa: ASSARDRGNGELF
j_gene: TRBJ2-2
v_gene: TRBV7-2
abundance: -

CDR3aa: ASSVRASPDNGQF
j_gene: TRBJ2-1
v_gene: TRBV9
abundance: -

CDR3aa: ASRGGRSYNEQF
j_gene: TRBJ2-1
v_gene: TRBV28
abundance: -

CDR3aa: RVGHTQY
j_gene: TRBJ2-5
v_gene: TRBV20-1
abundance: few

CDR3aa: SARRGTGGEAF
j_gene: TRBJ1-1
v_gene: TRBV20-1
abundance: -

CDR3aa: SVIGLADLGGQF
j_gene: TRBJ2-1
v_gene: TRBV29-1
abundance: -

CDR3aa: RAEQGHNEAF
j_gene: TRBJ1-1
v_gene: TRBV20-1
abundance: -

CDR3aa: ATSRDRASGVADTQY
j_gene: TRBJ2-3
v_gene: TRBV15
abundance: -

CDR3aa: ASSYATGVGEKLF
j_gene: TRBJ1-4
v_gene: TRBV6-5
abundance: -

CDR3aa: ASSGDRVYEQY
j_gene: TRBJ2-7
v_gene: TRBV7-9
abundance: -

CDR3aa: ASSPETSFARSNQPQH
j_gene: TRBJ1-5
v_gene: TRBV18
abundance: -

CDR3aa: ASGIRSANYGYT
j_gene: TRBJ1-2
v_gene: TRBV6-5
abundance: -

CDR3aa: ASSQGFRGNEQY
j_gene: -
v_gene: TRBV3-1
abundance: -

CDR3aa: ASRDSGGHYNEQF
j_gene: TRBJ2-1
v_gene: TRBV2
abundance: few

CDR3aa: ASSSSVGTPSYNEQF
j_gene: TRBJ2-1
v_gene: TRBV18
abundance: -

CDR3aa: ASSSGQTGYGYT
j_gene: TRBJ1-2
v_gene: TRBV5-1
abundance: -

CDR3aa: ASSPRQDSYGYT
j_gene: TRBJ1-2
v_gene: TRBV19
abundance: few

CDR3aa: AGSGRLAGWFQY
j_gene: TRBJ2-7
v_gene: TRBV6-6
abundance: -

CDR3aa: ASSLYGGPYNEQF
j_gene: TRBJ2-1
v_gene: TRBV12-3/TRBV12-4
abundance: -

CDR3aa: ASSGDWGRPGNEQF
j_gene: TRBJ2-1
v_gene: TRBV12-3/TRBV12-4
abundance: few

CDR3aa: ASSLDGTGVGYT
j_gene: TRBJ1-2
v_gene: TRBV7-9
abundance: few

CDR3aa: ASSYSEREAPDTQY
j_gene: TRBJ2-3
v_gene: TRBV6-5
abundance: many

CDR3aa: ATSDRLATDTQY
j_gene: TRBJ2-3
v_gene: TRBV24-1
abundance: -

CDR3aa: ASSYSRAFEQY
j_gene: TRBJ2-7
v_gene: TRBV6-2/TRBV6-3
abundance: -

CDR3aa: ASSDSSAGSSYNEQF
j_gene: TRBJ2-1
v_gene: TRBV9
abundance: -

CDR3aa: ASSPRTGKGPTEAF
j_gene: TRBJ1-1
v_gene: TRBV12-3/TRBV12-4
abundance: few

CDR3aa: SARRVELETQF
j_gene: TRBJ2-1
v_gene: TRBV20-1
abundance: -

CDR3aa: SRDSPNYGYT
j_gene: TRBJ1-2
v_gene: TRBV20-1
abundance: -

CDR3aa: ASSLDREANYGYT
j_gene: TRBJ1-2
v_gene: TRBV5-1
abundance: -

CDR3aa: ASSDPPQGLWADTQY
j_gene: TRBJ2-3
v_gene: TRBV9
abundance: few

CDR3aa: ASSQVVGGGSQF
j_gene: TRBJ2-1
v_gene: TRBV3-1
abundance: -

CDR3aa: SARGGMGYNEQF
j_gene: TRBJ2-1
v_gene: TRBV20-1
abundance: few

CDR3aa: SVAEGSGQPQH
j_gene: TRBJ1-5
v_gene: TRBV29-1
abundance: -

CDR3aa: ASSLVSGSNQPQH
j_gene: TRBJ1-5
v_gene: TRBV7-2
abundance: few

CDR3aa: ASSLGASGSNEQF
j_gene: TRBJ2-1
v_gene: TRBV7-8
abundance: few

CDR3aa: ASSFGSRRTSYGYT
j_gene: TRBJ1-2
v_gene: TRBV12-3/TRBV12-4
abundance: -

CDR3aa: ASMRQGHTQY
j_gene: TRBJ2-3
v_gene: TRBV13
abundance: -

CDR3aa: ASSLLTGKNTEAF
j_gene: TRBJ1-1
v_gene: TRBV28
abundance: -

CDR3aa: SAREEGTQY
j_gene: TRBJ2-3
v_gene: TRBV20-1
abundance: -

CDR3aa: ASSLDRGRGYEQY
j_gene: -
v_gene: TRBV5-1
abundance: few

CDR3aa: ASSSTKGDTETQY
j_gene: TRBJ2-5
v_gene: TRBV5-1
abundance: few

CDR3aa: ASSSRGQVDSPLH
j_gene: TRBJ1-6
v_gene: TRBV5-1
abundance: -

CDR3aa: ASSQDGPSASYNEQF
j_gene: TRBJ2-1
v_gene: TRBV4-3
abundance: many

CDR3aa: ASSLLSGRPYDEQF
j_gene: TRBJ2-1
v_gene: TRBV28
abundance: -

CDR3aa: ASGRQGTHSYNEQF
j_gene: TRBJ2-1
v_gene: TRBV27
abundance: -

CDR3aa: SAHRDPNSPLH
j_gene: TRBJ1-6
v_gene: TRBV20-1
abundance: few

CDR3aa: ASSPFRDTEAF
j_gene: TRBJ1-1
v_gene: TRBV18
abundance: -

CDR3aa: ASSLVGQNTEAF
j_gene: TRBJ1-1
v_gene: TRBV7-2
abundance: -

CDR3aa: ASSSGTGAYNEQF
j_gene: TRBJ2-1
v_gene: TRBV28
abundance: many